This TCR beta chain was captured in a study of blood T cells in healthy people across ages. This CDR3 is built from 13 residues. Trimming cost V 9 bases and J 1 base, with 9 bases left between them. Germline values: CDR1 LNHDA, CDR2 SQIVND (reference sequence). Primers used in a second PCR of about 6 to 11 cycles were a sample-barcoded 5' primer and a J-beta primer mix. Each single sample gave us at least 2.5 million CDR3-containing paired-end reads. Using its own MiXCR run on the 5' RACE reads, TCRdb lists one record per CDR3 protein. The sample comprises over 600,000 distinct CDR3 sequences, about 21% of which are singletons, and 3.5% to 4% rests with the top ten.

This sequence originates from a man in his 70s in good health. The rearrangement links TRBV19 to TRBJ2-2; D call uncertain. The specimen sequenced was blood. The CDR3 DNA reads as TGTGCCAGCCATAGCAGGAACACCGGGGAGCTGTTTTTT. This encodes CASHSRNTGELFF.